These T cell receptor beta chains were read from a single sample in a study of blood T cell repertoires in COVID-19. This table comes from immunoSEQ multiplex PCR, and its TCRdb copy is limited to in-frame clones, with some not included. The table records about 23,000 clones, roughly 92% of them present only once. The source material was peripheral blood. The receptors stem from a woman aged 45-65 years with active COVID-19. The CDR3 runs from the conserved cysteine through the conserved F or W. D genes are given only for firm matches. The size of a clone is reported for some rows only, either as once, few or many, or as a class for expanded clones.

.,TRBV7-8,TRBJ1-5,TRBD1,CASTLLQGAYQPQHF,TGTGCCAGCACCCTGCTACAGGGGGCCTATCAGCCCCAGCATTTT
few,TRBV10-1,TRBJ2-7,.,CASSIRPQDGEQYF,TGCGCCAGCAGTATCAGGCCACAGGATGGCGAGCAGTACTTC
.,TRBV7-6,TRBJ2-5,TRBD2,CASSLAGRETQTQYF,TGTGCCAGCAGCTTAGCAGGGCGGGAGACCCAGACCCAGTACTTC
few,TRBV19,TRBJ2-5,TRBD2,CASGGDLKTQYF,TGTGCCAGTGGGGGGGACCTGAAGACCCAGTACTTC
.,TRBV7-9,TRBJ2-7,TRBD2,CASSLERLAGEQYF,TGTGCCAGCAGCTTAGAGCGCCTAGCGGGAGAGCAGTACTTC
.,TRBV28,TRBJ2-1,.,CASSSSGERALNEQFF,TGTGCCAGCAGTTCATCCGGGGAGCGGGCACTCAATGAGCAGTTCTTC
few,TRBV7-2,TRBJ2-5,TRBD2,CASSFLSSGRGTQYF,TGTGCCAGCAGCTTTCTGTCTAGCGGGAGAGGGACCCAGTACTTC
.,TRBV3-1/TRBV3-2,TRBJ1-1,TRBD1,CASSQVSGGGNTEAFF,TGTGCCAGCAGCCAAGTCTCAGGGGGCGGGAACACTGAAGCTTTCTTT
once,TRBV18,TRBJ2-7,TRBD1,CASRGIDRGTYEQYF,TGTGCCAGCAGGGGAATAGACAGGGGCACCTACGAGCAGTACTTC
.,TRBV28,TRBJ1-5,.,CASSPVQGAGSHQPQHF,TGTGCCAGCAGTCCCGTACAAGGGGCAGGTAGCCATCAGCCCCAGCATTTT
.,TRBV7-9,TRBJ2-7,.,CASSSTSGYAYEQYF,TGTGCCAGCAGCTCGACATCAGGATACGCCTACGAGCAGTACTTC
.,TRBV7-9,TRBJ2-3,TRBD2,CASSSGLVVTQYF,TGTGCCAGCAGCTCTGGACTAGTTGTAACACAGTATTTT
.,TRBV3-1/TRBV3-2,TRBJ2-2,TRBD1,CASRGQSTGELFF,TGTGCCAGCAGGGGACAGAGCACCGGGGAGCTGTTTTTT
.,TRBV18,TRBJ2-1,TRBD2,CASSPPGTSSYNEQFF,TGTGCCAGCTCACCACCCGGGACTAGCTCCTACAATGAGCAGTTCTTC
.,TRBV19,TRBJ2-2,TRBD2,CASKRGGNTGELFF,TGTGCCAGCAAGCGGGGGGGTAACACCGGGGAGCTGTTTTTT
once,TRBV5-1,TRBJ1-1,.,CASSLGWGMNTEAFF,TGCGCCAGCAGCTTGGGGTGGGGCATGAACACTGAAGCTTTCTTT
.,TRBV5-4,TRBJ2-2,.,CASSSMTGNTGELFF,TGTGCCAGCAGCTCCATGACAGGCAACACCGGGGAGCTGTTTTTT
.,TRBV3-1/TRBV3-2,TRBJ2-2,TRBD2,CASSQDKSWVAGPTGELFF,TGTGCCAGCAGCCAAGATAAGTCGTGGGTAGCGGGGCCCACCGGGGAGCTGTTTTTT
.,TRBV3-1/TRBV3-2,TRBJ2-1,.,CASSLDYYNEQFF,TGTGCCAGCAGTCTGGACTACTACAATGAGCAGTTCTTC
.,TRBV4-2,TRBJ2-7,.,CASSQDRDEQYF,TGTGCCAGCAGCCAAGATCGCGACGAGCAGTACTTC
.,TRBV18,TRBJ2-1,.,CASSYRGANNEQFF,TGTGCCAGCTCCTACCGGGGGGCGAACAATGAGCAGTTCTTC
.,TRBV5-1,TRBJ1-1,.,CASSLYDGGNTEAFF,TGCGCCAGCAGCTTGTATGACGGAGGGAACACTGAAGCTTTCTTT
.,TRBV20-1,TRBJ1-1,.,CSASGGYTEAFF,TGCAGTGCTAGTGGCGGGTACACTGAAGCTTTCTTT
.,TRBV7-9,TRBJ2-6,.,CASSLVQAVLTF,TGTGCCAGCAGCTTAGTACAGGCCGTCCTGACTTTC
.,TRBV10-2,TRBJ2-2,.,CASSDWGREARGELFF,TGCGCCAGCAGTGATTGGGGGCGCGAAGCTCGGGGGGAGCTGTTTTTT
.,TRBV6-1,TRBJ2-1,.,CASSELGGRGKRRFF,TGTGCCAGCAGTGAACTGGGCGGGCGGGGAAAAAGGCGGTTCTTC
.,TRBV6-6,TRBJ1-5,.,CASSVLDSYNQPQHF,TGTGCCAGCAGTGTCCTCGACAGTTACAATCAGCCCCAGCATTTT
.,TRBV3-1/TRBV3-2,TRBJ2-1,.,CASSQGHPGGTGWYEQFF,TGTGCCAGCAGCCAAGGGCACCCTGGAGGGACGGGATGGTATGAGCAGTTCTTC
.,TRBV2,TRBJ1-1,TRBD1,CASSERDRRSAFF,TGTGCCAGCAGTGAGAGGGACAGGCGATCAGCTTTCTTT
once,TRBV6-6,TRBJ1-2,.,CASDSASYGYTF,TGTGCCAGCGACTCTGCCAGCTATGGCTACACCTTC
.,TRBV10-2,TRBJ2-3,.,CASKEGPVEGDTQYF,TGCGCCAGCAAGGAGGGGCCTGTGGAGGGAGATACGCAGTATTTT
.,TRBV5-4,TRBJ2-4,.,CASSADREVNIQYF,TGTGCCAGCAGCGCTGACAGGGAGGTAAACATTCAGTACTTC
.,TRBV5-1,TRBJ1-1,TRBD1,CASTTTGVNTEAFF,TGCGCCAGCACAACGACAGGGGTGAACACTGAAGCTTTCTTT
once,TRBV6-5,TRBJ2-2,TRBD2,CASSLWGGHGELFF,TGTGCCAGCAGTTTGTGGGGGGGTCACGGGGAGCTGTTTTTT
.,TRBV28,TRBJ2-5,.,CASSSQLETQYF,TGTGCCAGCAGTTCCCAATTAGAGACCCAGTACTTC
.,TRBV24-1,TRBJ2-1,.,CATSDSATVTYNEQFF,TGTGCCACCAGTGATTCCGCAACTGTCACCTACAATGAGCAGTTCTTC
.,TRBV6-5,TRBJ1-5,.,CASSREPYSNQPQHF,TGTGCCAGCAGTAGGGAGCCCTATAGCAATCAGCCCCAGCATTTT